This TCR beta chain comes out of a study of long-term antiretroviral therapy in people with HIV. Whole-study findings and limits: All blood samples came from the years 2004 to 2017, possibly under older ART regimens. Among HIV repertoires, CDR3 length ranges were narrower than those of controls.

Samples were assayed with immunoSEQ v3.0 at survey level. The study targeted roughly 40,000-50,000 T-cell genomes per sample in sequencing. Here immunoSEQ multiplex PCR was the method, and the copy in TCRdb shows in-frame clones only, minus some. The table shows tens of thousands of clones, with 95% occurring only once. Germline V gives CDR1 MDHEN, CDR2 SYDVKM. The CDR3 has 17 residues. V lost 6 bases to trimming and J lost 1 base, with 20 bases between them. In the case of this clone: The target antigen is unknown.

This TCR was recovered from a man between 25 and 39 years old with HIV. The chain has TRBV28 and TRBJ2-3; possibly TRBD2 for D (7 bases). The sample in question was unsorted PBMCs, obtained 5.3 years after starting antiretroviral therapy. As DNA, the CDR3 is TGTGCCAGCAGCTCCCTGGGGGGCGGGAGAGGCACAGATACGCAGTATTTT. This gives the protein CASSSLGGGRGTDTQYF.